Presented here are 25 T cell receptor beta chains from one specimen sequenced in a study of OX40 agonist ivuxolimab in advanced cancers. Sequencing used immunoSEQ multiplex PCR; TCRdb keeps in-frame clones, though not all of them. Of 70,000 to 90,000 clones detected, roughly nine tenths appear once; the ten largest clones hold 8.4%. The sequences come from CD4+ or CD8+ T cells sorted from blood, collected in a trial of the OX40 agonist ivuxolimab. The receptors originated from an adult with an advanced solid tumor such as melanoma, head and neck, liver or kidney cancer.

This rearrangement joins TRBV11-1 to TRBJ2-1, with a possible D match to TRBD2 (5 bases). CDR1 SGHAT and CDR2 FQDESV come from the germline V gene (reference sequence). The CDR3 consists of 16 residues. V was pared by 5 bases and J by 5 bases, with 19 bases between. The CDR3 loop is CASSVDWTHGDNEQFF. The CDR3 nucleotides are TGTGCCAGCAGCGTAGATTGGACTCATGGGGACAATGAGCAGTTCTTC.

The chain joins TRBV11-2 to TRBJ1-2; tentatively, D is TRBD1 (5 bases). There are 11 residues in the CDR3. Germline CDR1 SGHAT, CDR2 FQNNGV. Trimming left V 3 bases short and J 8 bases short, with 7 bases between. The CDR3 region is CASSLGDGYTF. The CDR3 region has the DNA TGTGCCAGCAGCTTGGGGGACGGCTACACCTTC. The full variable domain, in which reference TRBV11-2 and TRBJ1-2 provide the parts outside the CDR3, is EAGVAQSPRYKIIEKRQSVAFWCNPISGHATLYWYQQILGQGPKLLIQFQNNGVVDDSQLPKDRFSAERLKGVDSTLKIQPAKLEDSAVYLCASSLGDGYTFGSGTRLTVV.

CDR3 sequence reads: CASSFSKGPLSYGYTF. CDR3 nucleotides: TGTGCCAGCAGTTTCAGTAAGGGCCCCCTATCCTACGGCTACACCTTC. The chain is built from TRBV27 and TRBJ1-2; no clear D. This CDR3 is 16 amino acids long. V gave up 3 bases and J gave up 8 bases, with 22 bases separating them. The germline V gene has CDR1 MNHEY and CDR2 SMNVEV (reference sequence).

The chain recombines TRBV7-2 with TRBJ2-1, with 7 bases that match TRBD2. The germline CDR1 and CDR2 sequences are SGHTA and FQGNSA. The CDR3 consists of 14 residues. With V trimmed by 2 bases and J by 8 bases, 6 bases remained unmatched. For the CDR3, the DNA is TGTGCCAGCAGCTTATGGACTAGAGCCCATGAGCAGTTCTTC. This codes for CASSLWTRAHEQFF.

V gene TRBV7-9 combines with J gene TRBJ2-7; D ambiguous. The V gene's germline CDR1 is SEHNR and CDR2 FQNEAQ (reference sequence). The ends were cut back, 1 base at V and 4 bases at J, with 8 bases in the middle. The CDR3 totals 13 residues. The CDR3 DNA reads TGTGCCAGCAGCTTAGGCAGGTTATACGAGCAGTACTTC. It translates to CASSLGRLYEQYF.

CDR3 sequence reads: CASGHGQFNYGYTF. DNA of the CDR3: TGTGCTAGTGGCCACGGACAGTTTAACTATGGCTACACCTTC. The rearrangement uses TRBV12-5 and TRBJ1-2, with TRBD1 as a possible D gene (6 bases). The V gene lost 6 bases and the J gene lost 1 base, with 12 bases spanning the gap. This CDR3 spans 14 amino acids. The germline V gene has CDR1 LGHNT and CDR2 FRNRAP.

This clone was detected once. The chain employs TRBV27 and TRBJ1-5; D is possibly TRBD1 (5 bases). Germline CDR1 and CDR2: MNHEY and SMNVEV (reference sequence). The CDR3 totals 15 residues. Trimming stripped 6 bases from V and 0 bases from J, with 12 bases between. The DNA for the CDR3 is TGTGCCAGCAGCGTGACAGCGTATAGCAATCAGCCCCAGCATTTT. This encodes CASSVTAYSNQPQHF.

This sequence joins TRBV30 and TRBJ2-6; 12 bases agree with TRBD2. Germline assignment: CDR1 GTSNPN and CDR2 SVGIG (reference sequence). V lost 1 base, J lost 4 bases, and 8 bases stayed unmatched. The CDR3 has 18 residues. CDR3 coding DNA: TGTGCCTGGAGTGGACTAGCGGGAGCTCGGGCGGGGGCCAACGTCCTGACTTTC. Translation: CAWSGLAGARAGANVLTF.

This chain joins TRBV4-1 and TRBJ2-2; no definite D call. The germline gives CDR1 MGHRA, CDR2 YSYEKL. Trimming took off 7 bases at V and 4 bases at J, with 10 bases between the two ends. The length of the CDR3 is 13 residues. The CDR3 is CASKDVGTGELFF. In nucleotides, the CDR3 is TGCGCCAGCAAGGACGTTGGCACCGGGGAGCTGTTTTTT.

V usage is TRBV6-6 and J usage is TRBJ1-2; TRBD1 matches at 8 bases. Germline V gives CDR1 MNHNY, CDR2 SVGAGI (reference sequence). Losses at the gene ends were 7 bases for V and 7 bases for J; bases not matched to a gene: 11. CDR3 length equals 14 residues. CDR3 DNA sequence: TGTGCCAGCACCGCTTGGACAGGGATGTTTGGCTACACCTTC. This encodes CASTAWTGMFGYTF.

CDR3 bases: TGTGCCAGCAGTTTAGGGGAGACTAGCACAGATACGCAGTATTTT. Protein product: CASSLGETSTDTQYF. The gene calls are TRBV28 and TRBJ2-3, with D perhaps TRBD2 (5 bases). The CDR3 consists of 15 residues. Trimming cost V 2 bases and J 0 bases, with 9 bases left between them. Germline-derived CDR1 and CDR2 are MDHEN and SYDVKM.

V gene TRBV7-1 combines with J gene TRBJ2-1, with TRBD2 identical over 9 bases. TRBV7-1 is an ORF, and what it does is uncertain. The J segment lost 1 base and the V segment lost 3 bases, leaving 28 bases of the junction unmatched. This CDR3 spans 24 amino acids. CDR3 residues: CASSSVAGDVVGDGYMGSYNEQFF. The CDR3 region has the DNA TGTGCCAGCAGCTCCGTAGCGGGAGACGTGGTTGGAGACGGATACATGGGGTCCTACAATGAGCAGTTCTTC.

This chain links TRBV6-4 with TRBJ2-2; 7 nucleotides agree with TRBD1. There are 13 residues in the CDR3. CDR1 MRHNA and CDR2 SNTAGT come from the germline V gene. Trimming removed 4 bases from V and 6 bases from J; junction bases left unmatched: 2. In nucleotides, the CDR3 is TGTGCCAGCAGTGGCGACAGGGCCGGGGAGCTGTTTTTT. Translating it yields CASSGDRAGELFF.

The genes are TRBV29-1 and TRBJ2-3; D is uncertain. Trimming pared 2 bases from V and 6 bases from J, leaving 6 bases between. The CDR3 length is 11 residues. The germline V gene has CDR1 SQVTM and CDR2 ANQGSEA. CDR3 DNA: TGCAGCGTTGAATTCAGGGATACGCAGTATTTT. Translated: CSVEFRDTQYF.

This chain links TRBV5-1 with TRBJ2-7; unclear D gene. CDR3 size: 15 residues. In germline, CDR1 is SGHRS, CDR2 YFSETQ. The V end lost 4 bases, the J end lost 2 bases, and 16 bases lay between the germline ends. Written as DNA, the CDR3 is TGCGCCAGCAGCCCCGGGCCCCCACAAGCCTACGAGCAGTACGTC. This codes for CASSPGPPQAYEQYV.

The genes are TRBV6-4 and TRBJ2-1; D possibly corresponds to TRBD1 (6 bases). Germline assignment: CDR1 MRHNA and CDR2 SNTAGT. Between the trimmed V and J ends, which lost 5 bases and 2 bases, there was a span of 13 bases. This CDR3 spans 15 amino acids. CDR3: CASSNRANAYNEQFF. The CDR3 nucleotides are TGTGCCAGCAGTAACAGGGCGAATGCCTACAATGAGCAGTTCTTC.

The rearrangement joins TRBV30 to TRBJ1-6, with no clear D. CDR3 length: 15 amino acids. V lost 0 bases to trimming and J lost 6 bases, with 12 bases between them. Germline V CDR1 and CDR2: GTSNPN, SVGIG (reference sequence). The CDR3 DNA reads TGTGCCTGGAGTGTACTCCGGGGAGGTAATTCACCCCTCCACTTT. Its translation is CAWSVLRGGNSPLHF.

This clone was recorded once. CDR3 bases: TGTGCCAGCAGCGTAAACAGGGGAAAAGATACGCAGTATTTT. Its protein product is CASSVNRGKDTQYF. The chain employs TRBV9 and TRBJ2-3; TRBD1 agrees at 7 bases. This CDR3 region has 14 residues. The V gene's germline CDR1 is SGDLS and CDR2 YYNGEE. The trim removed 1 base at V and 5 bases at J, leaving 4 bases unmatched.

This sequence joins TRBV15 and TRBJ1-5; TRBD1 is a possible D gene (6 bases). V was trimmed by 2 bases and J by 7 bases, leaving 9 bases between them. The CDR3 covers 13 residues. In germline, CDR1 is LNHNV, CDR2 YYDKDF (reference sequence). DNA of the CDR3: TGTGCCACCAGCAGAACAGGGTACCAGCCCCAGCATTTT. Amino acid sequence: CATSRTGYQPQHF.

This chain connects TRBV7-9 to TRBJ2-1; D not resolved. V gave up 4 bases and J gave up 8 bases, with 6 bases separating them. CDR1 is SEHNR and CDR2 is FQNEAQ in the germline V gene (reference sequence). The CDR3 spans 11 residues. The CDR3 DNA follows: TGTGCCAGCAGCTGGGCGGATGAGCAGTTCTTC. This translates into CASSWADEQFF.

The V gene is TRBV11-3, the J gene TRBJ1-3, with D possibly being TRBD1 (6 bases). The germline CDR1 and CDR2 sequences are SGHNT and YENEEA. The ends were cut back, 6 bases at V and 2 bases at J, with 17 bases in the middle. The CDR3 has 16 amino acids. CDR3 DNA: TGTGCCAGCAGTCGACAGGTCGAGGGGACTGGAAACACCATATATTTT. Encoded protein: CASSRQVEGTGNTIYF.

This clone is a singleton in its sample. This rearrangement joins TRBV15 to TRBJ1-4; unclear D gene. The CDR3 has 16 residues. The V end was cut by 5 bases, the J end by 0 bases, with 13 bases between. Per germline, CDR1 LNHNV and CDR2 YYDKDF (reference sequence). CDR3 region: CATSRPMTATNEKLFF. The DNA for the CDR3 is TGTGCCACCAGCCGACCGATGACTGCAACTAATGAAAAACTGTTTTTT.

The J gene is TRBJ1-5, the V gene TRBV19; D remains unclear. The V gene lost 3 bases and the J gene lost 0 bases, with 3 bases spanning the gap. This CDR3 region has 13 residues. The germline CDR1 and CDR2 sequences are LNHDA and SQIVND (reference sequence). The CDR3 loop is CASSISSNQPQHF. CDR3 nucleotide sequence: TGTGCCAGTAGTATTTCTAGCAATCAGCCCCAGCATTTT.

The CDR3 region is CASSSQLGLAYTGELFF. CDR3 in DNA: TGTGCCAGCAGCTCCCAATTGGGACTAGCTTACACCGGGGAGCTGTTTTTT. The V and J genes are TRBV13 and TRBJ2-2; 9 bases are a match to TRBD2. The CDR3 length is 17 residues. The J segment lost 3 bases and the V segment lost 4 bases, leaving 9 bases of the junction unmatched. CDR1 and CDR2 (germline): PRHDT, FYEKMQ (reference sequence).

The V and J genes are TRBV12-5 and TRBJ2-1; D unresolved. The ends were cut back, 1 base at V and 7 bases at J, with 11 bases in the middle. The CDR3 sequence is 14 residues long. CDR1 LGHNT and CDR2 FRNRAP come from the germline V gene. The CDR3 bases are TGTGCTAGTGGTTTGGCGCTAGTTGGAAATGAGCAGTTCTTC. It translates to CASGLALVGNEQFF.